A selection of T cell receptor beta chains follows, all from one sample in a study of blood T cell repertoires in COVID-19. Method: immunoSEQ multiplex PCR; TCRdb's copy keeps in-frame clones and lacks some. The table includes over 200,000 clones, more than 80% detected once. The sequencing sample was made of peripheral blood. The receptors were sampled from a man younger than 40 who had recovered from COVID-19. Both conserved end residues are part of each CDR3. Each record gives: clone size, J gene, D gene, V gene, CDR3 protein, CDR3 DNA. The D gene is left open where the match is weak. Size tells how often a clone was seen (once, few, many) or the class of an expanded clone, and some rows leave it out.

>.|TRBJ1-6|.|TRBV29-1
CSEGHFSSYNSPLHF
TGCAGCGAGGGACATTTCAGCTCCTATAATTCACCCCTCCACTTT
>.|TRBJ1-5|.|TRBV4-3
CASSSLQGQPQHF
TGCGCCAGCAGCTCCCTGCAGGGTCAGCCCCAGCATTTT
>.|TRBJ1-6|.|TRBV12-5
CASGLPNRYSPLHF
TGTGCTAGTGGTTTGCCTAACCGGTATTCACCCCTCCACTTT
>few|TRBJ2-7|TRBD2|TRBV5-1
CASSAPGLGSYEQYF
TGCGCCAGCAGCGCGCCGGGACTAGGGTCGTACGAGCAGTACTTC
>.|TRBJ1-4|.|TRBV18
CASSPPWETNEKLFF
TGTGCCAGCTCACCTCCGTGGGAGACTAATGAAAAACTGTTTTTT
>.|TRBJ1-2|.|TRBV6-2/TRBV6-3
CASSYSTQGSYGYTF
TGTGCCAGCAGTTACTCGACTCAGGGAAGCTATGGCTACACCTTC
>.|TRBJ2-7|.|TRBV5-6
CASSFGGNSYEQYF
TGTGCCAGCAGCTTCGGAGGGAATAGCTACGAGCAGTACTTC
>.|TRBJ1-1|TRBD1|TRBV5-1
CASTLGQGLNTEAFF
TGCGCCAGCACCCTAGGACAGGGGTTGAACACTGAAGCTTTCTTT
>.|TRBJ1-2|.|TRBV5-1
CASSLTRHGGPGYTF
TGCGCCAGCAGCTTGACCCGCCACGGGGGGCCCGGCTACACCTTC
>.|TRBJ1-1|TRBD1|TRBV5-1
CASSLSVGQGNTEAFF
TGCGCCAGCAGCTTGAGTGTGGGACAGGGTAACACTGAAGCTTTCTTT
>once|TRBJ2-3|TRBD1|TRBV27
CASSLVQGPQDTQYF
TGTGCCAGCAGTTTAGTACAGGGGCCCCAGGATACGCAGTATTTT
>.|TRBJ1-1|TRBD1|TRBV2
CASSLLRGLNTEAFF
TGTGCCAGCAGCCTGCTTAGGGGGCTGAACACTGAAGCTTTCTTT
>.|TRBJ1-6|.|TRBV5-4
CASSLDGFSPLHF
TGTGCCAGCAGCTTGGACGGGTTTTCACCCCTCCACTTT
>.|TRBJ2-2|.|TRBV2
CASSGLANTGELFF
TGTGCCAGCAGTGGTCTAGCGAACACCGGGGAGCTGTTTTTT
>.|TRBJ1-1|.|TRBV11-2
CASSLVGAGENTEAFF
TGTGCCAGCAGCTTAGTGGGGGCAGGCGAGAACACTGAAGCTTTCTTT
>.|TRBJ1-2|.|TRBV24-1
CATSDLVGGGYTF
TGTGCCACCAGTGATTTGGTGGGAGGAGGCTACACCTTC
>.|TRBJ2-3|TRBD2|TRBV3-1/TRBV3-2
CASSQGLAGFTDTQYF
TGTGCCAGCAGCCAAGGACTAGCGGGGTTCACAGATACGCAGTATTTT
>.|TRBJ2-7|TRBD2|TRBV9
CASSVASGGYEQYF
TGTGCCAGCAGCGTAGCTAGCGGGGGGTACGAGCAGTACTTC
>.|TRBJ2-7|TRBD2|TRBV19
CASSIGGRGYEQYF
TGTGCCAGTAGTATCGGAGGGAGGGGCTACGAGCAGTACTTC
>.|TRBJ1-2|.|TRBV5-6
CASSPTGVEGYTF
TGTGCCAGCAGCCCGACAGGAGTAGAGGGCTACACCTTC
>once|TRBJ2-1|.|TRBV7-9
CASSLSGGSKAYNEQFF
TGTGCCAGCAGCTTATCTGGGGGCAGTAAGGCCTACAATGAGCAGTTCTTC
>.|TRBJ2-4|TRBD1|TRBV18
CASSPTPGGTGGNDTEYF
TGTGCCAGCTCCCCAACTCCTGGGGGGACAGGGGGGAACGATACAGAGTACTTC
>.|TRBJ1-6|.|TRBV19
CASSIGGRRDSPLHF
TGTGCCAGTAGTATAGGAGGCAGGAGGGATTCACCCCTCCACTTT
>.|TRBJ2-6|.|TRBV6-5
CASNRRGSGANVLTF
TGTGCCAGCAACCGACGGGGCTCTGGGGCCAACGTCCTGACTTTC
>.|TRBJ2-1|.|TRBV11-3
CASSLAQGYEQFF
TGTGCCAGCAGCTTGGCGCAGGGATATGAGCAGTTCTTC
>.|TRBJ2-2|.|TRBV7-2
CASSLVEAGELFF
TGTGCCAGCAGCTTAGTGGAGGCCGGGGAGCTGTTTTTT
>.|TRBJ1-3|TRBD1|TRBV9
CASSVGTDNGNTIYF
TGTGCCAGCAGCGTCGGGACAGATAATGGAAACACCATATATTTT
>.|TRBJ2-3|TRBD1|TRBV6-1
CASSEALGTGLTDTQYF
TGTGCCAGCAGTGAAGCGCTTGGGACAGGCCTTACAGATACGCAGTATTTT
>.|TRBJ1-2|.|TRBV7-2
CASRPTGIYGYTF
TGTGCCAGCAGGCCCACAGGGATCTATGGCTACACCTTC
>.|TRBJ1-2|.|TRBV19
CASSLDRYYGYTF
TGTGCCAGTAGTTTGGACAGATACTATGGCTACACCTTC
>.|TRBJ2-7|TRBD2|TRBV18
CASSPHPPGGAYEQYF
TGTGCCAGCTCACCACACCCTCCGGGGGGAGCCTACGAGCAGTACTTC
>.|TRBJ2-1|TRBD2|TRBV5-4
CASSHNPVAGGNEQFF
TGTGCCAGCAGCCACAACCCTGTCGCGGGGGGGAATGAGCAGTTCTTC
>once|TRBJ1-4|TRBD1|TRBV12-3/TRBV12-4
CASSRTGDEKLFF
TGTGCCAGCAGCCGGACAGGGGACGAAAAACTGTTTTTT
>.|TRBJ1-5|.|TRBV19
CASDDDYSNQPQHF
TGTGCCAGCGATGATGACTATAGCAATCAGCCCCAGCATTTT
>.|TRBJ1-2|TRBD1|TRBV19
CASSIDPVTGGTGYTF
TGTGCCAGTAGTATAGATCCCGTGACAGGGGGCACCGGCTACACCTTC
>.|TRBJ2-7|.|TRBV3-1/TRBV3-2
CASSQLAPRLYF
TGTGCCAGCAGCCAACTAGCGCCGCGGTTGTACTTC
>.|TRBJ1-5|.|TRBV3-1/TRBV3-2
CASSQGGPGQPQHF
TGTGCCAGCAGCCAGGGAGGGCCTGGTCAGCCCCAGCATTTT
>.|TRBJ2-7|.|TRBV15
CATSRESESVYYEQYF
TGTGCCACCAGCAGGGAGTCAGAGTCCGTTTACTACGAGCAGTACTTC
>.|TRBJ2-5|TRBD2|TRBV3-1/TRBV3-2
CASSQGLAGRRETQYF
TGTGCCAGCAGCCAGGGACTAGCGGGGAGGAGGGAGACCCAGTACTTC
>.|TRBJ2-2|.|TRBV24-1
CATSEMATTSTGELFF
TGTGCCACCAGTGAGATGGCAACTACGAGCACCGGGGAGCTGTTTTTT
>.|TRBJ2-2|.|TRBV16
CASSPSPGRGRTSANTGELFF
TGTGCCAGCAGCCCCAGCCCTGGGCGCGGAAGGACTTCCGCGAACACCGGGGAGCTGTTTTTT